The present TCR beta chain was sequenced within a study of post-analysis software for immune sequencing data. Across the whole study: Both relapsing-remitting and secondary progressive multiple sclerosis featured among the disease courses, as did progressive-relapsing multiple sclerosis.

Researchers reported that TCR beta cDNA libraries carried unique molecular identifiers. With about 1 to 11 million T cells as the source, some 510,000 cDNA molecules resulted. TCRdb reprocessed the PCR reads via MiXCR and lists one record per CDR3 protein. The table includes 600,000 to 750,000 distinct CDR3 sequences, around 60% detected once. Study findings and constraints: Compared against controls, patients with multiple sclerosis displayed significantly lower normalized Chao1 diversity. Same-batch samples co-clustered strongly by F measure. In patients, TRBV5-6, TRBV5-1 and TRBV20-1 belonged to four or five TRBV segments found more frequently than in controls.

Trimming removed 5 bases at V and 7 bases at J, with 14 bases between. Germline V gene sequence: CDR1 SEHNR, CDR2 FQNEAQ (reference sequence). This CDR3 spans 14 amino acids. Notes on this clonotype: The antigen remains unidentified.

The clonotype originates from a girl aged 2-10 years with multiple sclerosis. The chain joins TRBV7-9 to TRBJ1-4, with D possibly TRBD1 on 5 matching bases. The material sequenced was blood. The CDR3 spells CASSLQEVAEKLFF. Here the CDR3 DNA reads TGTGCCAGCAGCCTACAGGAGGTAGCTGAAAAACTGTTTTTT. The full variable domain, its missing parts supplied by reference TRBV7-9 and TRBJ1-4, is DTGVSQNPRHKITKRGQNVTFRCDPISEHNRLYWYRQTLGQGPEFLTYFQNEAQLEKSRLLSDRFSAERPKGSFSTLEIQRTEQGDSAMYLCASSLQEVAEKLFFGSGTQLSVL.